These 6 T cell receptor beta chains were all obtained from the same sample, sequenced in a study of response to subunit inactivated influenza vaccine. TCRdb reprocessed the RT-PCR reads via MiXCR and lists one record per CDR3 protein. The repertoire holds roughly 190,000 distinct CDR3 sequences, roughly 12% seen once, with approximately 30% in the top ten. In addition, the sample was reused for a study of T cells expressing NK-cell markers. That study reports: UMI-tagged 5'RACE template switching yielded the TCR beta cDNA.

This sample comprised CD8+ T cells sorted from PBMCs, obtained approximately 12 days after vaccination. All receptors derive from a man aged 50 or older who received an inactivated influenza vaccine.

This chain joins TRBV4-1 and TRBJ2-1, with TRBD2 identical over 7 bases. Germline assignment: CDR1 MGHRA and CDR2 YSYEKL. The junction had 8 bases not matched to a gene; V was cut back by 0 bases and J by 9 bases. This CDR3 is 15 amino acids long. The CDR3 nucleotides read TGCGCCAGCAGCCAAGAGGTATTCGGGGGGAGTGAGCAGTTCTTC. This translates into CASSQEVFGGSEQFF.

This clonotype has only a few counts. This chain joins TRBV10-3 and TRBJ2-3; 15 bases are a match to TRBD2. The length of the CDR3 is 16 residues. V dropped 0 bases and J dropped 7; count of bases not matched to a gene: 2. The V gene's germline CDR1 is ENHRY and CDR2 SYGVKD. The CDR3 loop is CAISESGTSGRNTQYF. The CDR3 DNA is TGTGCCATCAGTGAGTCTGGGACTAGCGGGAGGAATACGCAGTATTTT.

This clonotype was recorded a few times. This chain connects TRBV7-9 to TRBJ1-1; D uncertain. V lost 2 bases to trimming and J lost 4 bases, with 20 bases between them. Germline V CDR1 and CDR2: SEHNR, FQNEAQ (reference sequence). The CDR3 is made up of 17 amino acids. CDR3 region: CASSLLVIEGSGTEAFF. CDR3 coding DNA: TGTGCCAGCAGCTTATTGGTGATTGAGGGCTCGGGCACTGAAGCTTTCTTT.

The chain carries TRBV20-1 and TRBJ2-7; D is ambiguous. V was pared by 0 bases and J by 6 bases, with 9 bases between. CDR1 and CDR2 (germline): DFQATT, SNEGSKA (reference sequence). This CDR3 region has 12 residues. CDR3 protein: CSARDLAPEQYF. As DNA, the CDR3 is TGCAGTGCTAGAGATCTCGCTCCCGAGCAGTACTTC.

This clonotype was detected only a few times. V is TRBV7-2 and J is TRBJ2-6; no reliable D call. V shed 9 bases and J shed 1 base, with 1 base lying between them. Per the germline V gene, CDR1 is SGHTA and CDR2 is FQGNSA. This CDR3 has 11 amino acids. The chain's CDR3 is CARSGANVLTF. CDR3 coding DNA: TGTGCCAGATCTGGGGCCAACGTCCTGACTTTC.

The sample holds many counts of this clonotype. J is TRBJ2-3 and V is TRBV14; D unresolved. The germline V gene encodes CDR1 SGHDN and CDR2 FVKESK. The CDR3 loop spans 11 amino acids. V lost 5 bases and J lost 7, with 7 bases in between. This CDR3 reads CASSFRNTQYF. CDR3 coding DNA: TGTGCCAGCAGCTTTCGGAATACGCAGTATTTT.